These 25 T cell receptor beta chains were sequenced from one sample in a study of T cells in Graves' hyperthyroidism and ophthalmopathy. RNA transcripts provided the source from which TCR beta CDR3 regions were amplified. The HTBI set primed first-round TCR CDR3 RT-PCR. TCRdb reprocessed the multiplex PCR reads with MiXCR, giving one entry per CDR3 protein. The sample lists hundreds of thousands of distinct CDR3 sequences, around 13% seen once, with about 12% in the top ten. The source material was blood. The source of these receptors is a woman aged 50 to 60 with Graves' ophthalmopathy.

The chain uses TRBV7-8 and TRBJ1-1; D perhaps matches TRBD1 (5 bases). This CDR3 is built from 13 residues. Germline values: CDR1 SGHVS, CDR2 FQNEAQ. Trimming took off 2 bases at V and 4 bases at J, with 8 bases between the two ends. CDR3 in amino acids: CASSLRRATEAFF. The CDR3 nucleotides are TGTGCCAGCAGCTTACGCAGGGCCACTGAAGCTTTCTTT.

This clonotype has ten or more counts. CDR3 DNA: TGCAGTGCTAGTAACATGCGAACTGAAGCTTTCTTT. Translating gives CSASNMRTEAFF. The V call is TRBV20-1, the J call TRBJ1-1, with no clear D. This CDR3 has 12 amino acids. Trimming pared 3 bases from V and 5 bases from J, leaving 10 bases between. Germline lookup yields CDR1 DFQATT and CDR2 SNEGSKA (reference sequence).

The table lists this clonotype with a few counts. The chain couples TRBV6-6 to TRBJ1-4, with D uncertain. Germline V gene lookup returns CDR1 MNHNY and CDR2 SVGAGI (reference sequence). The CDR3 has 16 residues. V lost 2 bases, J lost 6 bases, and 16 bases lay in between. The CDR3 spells CASSYALWGIDEKLFF. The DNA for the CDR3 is TGTGCCAGCAGTTACGCCCTGTGGGGAATCGATGAAAAACTGTTTTTT.

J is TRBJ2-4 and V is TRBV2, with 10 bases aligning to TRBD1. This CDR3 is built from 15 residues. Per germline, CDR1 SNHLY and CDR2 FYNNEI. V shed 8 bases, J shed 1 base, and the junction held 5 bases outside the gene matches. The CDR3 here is CASGADRGAKNIQYF. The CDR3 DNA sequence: TGTGCCAGCGGCGCGGACAGGGGGGCCAAAAACATTCAGTACTTC.

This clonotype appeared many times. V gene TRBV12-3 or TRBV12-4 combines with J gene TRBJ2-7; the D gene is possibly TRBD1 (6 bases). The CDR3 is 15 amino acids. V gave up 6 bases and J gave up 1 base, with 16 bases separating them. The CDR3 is CASSWYPQGSYEQYF. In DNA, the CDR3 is TGTGCCAGCAGCTGGTACCCACAGGGTTCCTACGAGCAGTACTTC.

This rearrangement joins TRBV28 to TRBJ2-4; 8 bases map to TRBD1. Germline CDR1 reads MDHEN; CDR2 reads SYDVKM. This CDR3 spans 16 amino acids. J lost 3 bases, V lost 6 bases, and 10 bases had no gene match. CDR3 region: CASRFRTGPFKNIQYF. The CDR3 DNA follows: TGTGCCAGCAGATTCCGGACAGGGCCTTTCAAAAACATTCAGTACTTC.

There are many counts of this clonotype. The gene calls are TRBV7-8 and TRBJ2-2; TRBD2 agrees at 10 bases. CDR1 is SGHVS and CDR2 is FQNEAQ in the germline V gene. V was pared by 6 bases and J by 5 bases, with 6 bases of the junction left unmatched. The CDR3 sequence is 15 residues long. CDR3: CASRPPGLATGELFF. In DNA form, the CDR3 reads TGTGCCAGCAGGCCGCCGGGACTAGCGACCGGGGAGCTGTTTTTT.

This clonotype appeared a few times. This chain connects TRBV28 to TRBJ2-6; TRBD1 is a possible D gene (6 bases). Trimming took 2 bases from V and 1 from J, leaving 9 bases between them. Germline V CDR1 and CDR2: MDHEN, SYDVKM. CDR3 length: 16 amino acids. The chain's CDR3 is CASSLIGGSGANVLTF. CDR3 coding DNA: TGTGCCAGCAGTTTAATAGGGGGTTCTGGGGCCAACGTCCTGACTTTC.

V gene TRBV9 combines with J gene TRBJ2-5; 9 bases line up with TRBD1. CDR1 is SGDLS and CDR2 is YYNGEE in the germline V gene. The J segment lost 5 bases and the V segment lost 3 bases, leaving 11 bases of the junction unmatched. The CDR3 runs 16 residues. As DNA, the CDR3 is TGTGCCAGCAGCGGGGGGACAGGGTTAAGAAAGGAGACCCAGTACTTC. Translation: CASSGGTGLRKETQYF.

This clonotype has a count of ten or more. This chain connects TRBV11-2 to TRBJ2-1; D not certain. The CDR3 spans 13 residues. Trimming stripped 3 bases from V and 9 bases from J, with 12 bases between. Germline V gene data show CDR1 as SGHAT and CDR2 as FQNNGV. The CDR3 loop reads CASSLAGRGEQFF. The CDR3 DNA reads TGTGCCAGCAGCTTGGCCGGGCGAGGTGAGCAGTTCTTC.

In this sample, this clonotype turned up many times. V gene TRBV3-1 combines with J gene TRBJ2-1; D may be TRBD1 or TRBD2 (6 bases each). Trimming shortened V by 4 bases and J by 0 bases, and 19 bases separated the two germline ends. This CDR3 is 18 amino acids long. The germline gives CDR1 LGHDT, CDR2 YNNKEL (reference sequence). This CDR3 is CASSLWGGGGSSYNEQFF. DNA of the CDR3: TGTGCCAGCAGCCTGTGGGGTGGAGGGGGGAGCTCCTACAATGAGCAGTTCTTC.

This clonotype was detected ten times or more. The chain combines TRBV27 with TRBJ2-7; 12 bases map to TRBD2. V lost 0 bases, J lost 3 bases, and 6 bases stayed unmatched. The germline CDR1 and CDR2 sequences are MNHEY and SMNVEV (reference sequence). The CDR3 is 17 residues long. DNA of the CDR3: TGTGCCAGCAGTTTATCAGCCCGACTAGCGGGAGTCTACGAGCAGTACTTC. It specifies CASSLSARLAGVYEQYF.

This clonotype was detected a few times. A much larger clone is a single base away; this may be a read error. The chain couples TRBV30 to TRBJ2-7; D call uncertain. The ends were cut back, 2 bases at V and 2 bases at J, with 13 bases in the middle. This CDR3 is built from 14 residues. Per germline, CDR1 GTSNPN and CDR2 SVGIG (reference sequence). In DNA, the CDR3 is TGTGCCTGGAGTATCGGGCAGGAGCCCTACGAGCAGTACTTC. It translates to CAWSIGQEPYEQYF.

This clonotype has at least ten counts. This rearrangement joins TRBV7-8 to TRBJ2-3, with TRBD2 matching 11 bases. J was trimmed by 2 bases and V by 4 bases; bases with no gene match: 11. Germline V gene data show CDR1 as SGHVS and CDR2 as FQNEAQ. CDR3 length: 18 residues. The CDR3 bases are TGTGCCAGCAGCTACTCCGGGACTAGCGGTGGGGCCACAGATACGCAGTATTTT. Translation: CASSYSGTSGGATDTQYF.

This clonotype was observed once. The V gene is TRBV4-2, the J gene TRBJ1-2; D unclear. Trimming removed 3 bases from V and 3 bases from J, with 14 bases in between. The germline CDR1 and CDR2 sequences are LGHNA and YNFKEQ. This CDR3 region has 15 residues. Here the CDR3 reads CASSQHTSEHYGYTF. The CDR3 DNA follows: TGTGCCAGCAGCCAGCATACCTCGGAGCACTATGGCTACACCTTC.

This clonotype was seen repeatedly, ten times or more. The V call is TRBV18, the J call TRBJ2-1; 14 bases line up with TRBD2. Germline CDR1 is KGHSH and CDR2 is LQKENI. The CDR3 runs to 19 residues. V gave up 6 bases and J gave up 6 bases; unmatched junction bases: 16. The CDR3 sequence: CASSPKAPGLAGVSNEQFF. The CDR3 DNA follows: TGTGCCAGCTCCCCCAAAGCCCCGGGACTAGCGGGAGTTTCCAATGAGCAGTTCTTC.

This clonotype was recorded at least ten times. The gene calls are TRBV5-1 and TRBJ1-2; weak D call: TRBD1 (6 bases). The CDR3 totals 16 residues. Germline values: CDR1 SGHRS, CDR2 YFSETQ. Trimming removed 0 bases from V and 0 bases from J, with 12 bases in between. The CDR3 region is CASSLAGHPTNYGYTF. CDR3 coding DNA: TGCGCCAGCAGCTTGGCGGGACACCCAACTAACTATGGCTACACCTTC.

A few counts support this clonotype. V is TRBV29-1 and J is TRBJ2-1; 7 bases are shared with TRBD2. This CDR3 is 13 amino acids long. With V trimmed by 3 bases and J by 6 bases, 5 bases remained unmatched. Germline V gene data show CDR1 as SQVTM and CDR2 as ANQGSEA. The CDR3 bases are TGCAGCGTTGAGTCTAGCGGCTTCAATGAGCAGTTCTTC. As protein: CSVESSGFNEQFF.

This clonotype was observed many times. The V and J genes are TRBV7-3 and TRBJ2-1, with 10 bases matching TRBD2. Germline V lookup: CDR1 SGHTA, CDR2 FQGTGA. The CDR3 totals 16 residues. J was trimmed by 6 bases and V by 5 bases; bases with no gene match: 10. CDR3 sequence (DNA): TGTGCCAGCAGCCCACTGGGTAGCGGGAGGCTCAATGAGCAGTTCTTC. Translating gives CASSPLGSGRLNEQFF.

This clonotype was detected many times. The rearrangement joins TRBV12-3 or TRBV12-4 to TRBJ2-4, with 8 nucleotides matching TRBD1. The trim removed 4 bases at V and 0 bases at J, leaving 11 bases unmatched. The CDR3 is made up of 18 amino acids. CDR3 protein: CASSYGQGWIRAKNIQYF. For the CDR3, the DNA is TGTGCCAGCAGTTATGGACAGGGCTGGATTCGAGCCAAAAACATTCAGTACTTC.

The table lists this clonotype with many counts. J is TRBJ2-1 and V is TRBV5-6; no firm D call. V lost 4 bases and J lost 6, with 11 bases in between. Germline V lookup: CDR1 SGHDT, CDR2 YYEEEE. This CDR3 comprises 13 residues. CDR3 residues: CASSTTASNEQFF. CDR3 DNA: TGTGCCAGCAGCACCACAGCTAGCAATGAGCAGTTCTTC.

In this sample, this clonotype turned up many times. The CDR3 loop is CASSVGRGYNSPLHF. The CDR3 DNA follows: TGTGCCAGCAGCGTAGGCCGAGGGTATAATTCACCCCTCCACTTT. The chain carries TRBV9 and TRBJ1-6; D ambiguous. The CDR3 has 15 amino acids. Trimming stripped 0 bases from V and 4 bases from J, with 8 bases between. The germline gives CDR1 SGDLS, CDR2 YYNGEE.

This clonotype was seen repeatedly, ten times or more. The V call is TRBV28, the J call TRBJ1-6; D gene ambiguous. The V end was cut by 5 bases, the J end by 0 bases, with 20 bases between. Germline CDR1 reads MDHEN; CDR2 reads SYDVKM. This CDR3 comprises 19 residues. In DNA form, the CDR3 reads TGTGCCAGCAGTGGCGATAGCCGGAGTGGGAGCTCCTATAATTCACCCCTCCACTTT. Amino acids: CASSGDSRSGSSYNSPLHF.

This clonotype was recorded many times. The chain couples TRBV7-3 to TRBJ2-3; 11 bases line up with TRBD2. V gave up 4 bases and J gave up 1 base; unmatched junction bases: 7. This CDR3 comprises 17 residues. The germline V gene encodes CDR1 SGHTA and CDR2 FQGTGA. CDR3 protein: CASSSRELAGGTDTQYF. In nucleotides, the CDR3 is TGTGCCAGCAGCTCAAGAGAACTAGCGGGAGGCACAGATACGCAGTATTTT.

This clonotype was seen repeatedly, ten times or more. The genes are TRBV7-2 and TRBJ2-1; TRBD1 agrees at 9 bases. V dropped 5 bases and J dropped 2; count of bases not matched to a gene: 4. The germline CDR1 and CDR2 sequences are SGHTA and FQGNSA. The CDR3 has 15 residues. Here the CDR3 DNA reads TGTGCCAGCAGCAAAGACAGGGGGGCCTACAATGAGCAGTTCTTC. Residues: CASSKDRGAYNEQFF.